Listed below are T cell receptor beta chains from one sample, sequenced in a study of beta chain features in type 1 diabetes. Some clones are missing from TCRdb's copy, which holds only in-frame ones; the method was immunoSEQ multiplex PCR. This sample has hundreds of thousands of clones, with roughly 31% found just once. The specimen sequenced was naive CD4+ T cells from blood. These TCRs come from a young man in good health. Both conserved end residues are part of each CDR3. A D gene is named only where the DNA matches it firmly. Clone size appears in some rows only: once, few, many, or a class for an expanded clone.

d_call clone_size cdr3_length j_call v_call cdr3_aa cdr3_nt
. few 16 TRBJ1-1 TRBV18 CASSPLQTGLNTEAFF TGTGCCAGCTCACCACTTCAAACAGGGTTGAACACTGAAGCTTTCTTT
. . 14 TRBJ2-1 TRBV7-7 CASSLVLAFNEQFF TGTGCCAGCAGCTTAGTCCTAGCCTTCAATGAGCAGTTCTTC
. . 14 TRBJ2-6 TRBV7-7 CASSLTSGANVLTF TGTGCTAGCAGCCTGACCTCTGGGGCCAACGTCCTGACTTTC
TRBD2 . 15 TRBJ2-5 TRBV30 CAWTKRWGGQETQYF TGTGCCTGGACCAAAAGATGGGGAGGGCAAGAGACCCAGTACTTC
TRBD1 . 17 TRBJ2-3 TRBV4-3 CASSQGGRGRGTDTQYF TGCGCCAGCAGCCAAGGCGGCAGGGGGCGCGGGACAGATACGCAGTATTTT
. . 14 TRBJ2-7 TRBV5-4 CASSPNQGRSEQYF TGTGCCAGCAGCCCCAACCAGGGTAGGAGCGAGCAGTACTTC
. few 14 TRBJ1-1 TRBV7-2 CASSLGGVSTEAFF TGTGCCAGCAGCTTAGGAGGGGTTAGCACTGAAGCTTTCTTT
. . 15 TRBJ2-1 TRBV4-1 CASSPPLGRGNEQFF TGCGCCAGCAGCCCCCCCCTTGGCAGGGGCAATGAGCAGTTCTTC
. once 13 TRBJ2-3 TRBV6-5 CASRALGTDTQYF TGTGCCAGCAGGGCGTTGGGGACAGATACGCAGTATTTT
. . 14 TRBJ2-7 TRBV21-1 CASSKVAPGSEQYF .
. . 13 TRBJ1-1 TRBV10-3 CAIQYTGSTEAFF TGTGCCATCCAATATACTGGGAGCACTGAAGCTTTCTTT
. few 13 TRBJ2-6 TRBV6-6 CASSYPGANVLTF TGTGCCAGCAGTTACCCTGGGGCCAACGTCCTGACTTTC
. few 15 TRBJ2-5 TRBV29-1 CSVEDVWNRDETQYF TGCAGCGTTGAAGATGTGTGGAACAGGGACGAGACCCAGTACTTC
TRBD2 few 16 TRBJ2-7 TRBV7-9 CASSPTRASGRYEQYF TGTGCCAGCAGCCCCACCCGGGCTAGCGGGAGATACGAGCAGTACTTC
. once 13 TRBJ2-3 TRBV15 CATSRDLRVTQYF TGTGCCACCAGCAGAGATCTGCGGGTTACGCAGTATTTT
TRBD1 . 16 TRBJ2-6 TRBV4-3 CASSYTGGSGANVLTF TGCGCCAGCAGTTATACAGGGGGCAGTGGGGCCAACGTCCTGACTTTC
TRBD2 . 13 TRBJ2-7 TRBV30 CAWTGGRMNEQYF TGTGCCTGGACTGGCGGGAGAATGAACGAGCAGTACTTC
. . 13 TRBJ2-7 TRBV6-5 CASSPPGVYEQYF TGTGCCAGCAGTCCCCCGGGGGTCTACGAGCAGTACTTC
. . 13 TRBJ1-5 TRBV30 CAWSGTVDQPQHF TGTGCCTGGAGTGGGACGGTAGATCAGCCCCAGCATTTT
. . 14 TRBJ2-3 TRBV4-2 CASSQDLRTDTQYF TGTGCCAGCAGCCAAGATCTACGCACAGATACGCAGTATTTT
. . 14 TRBJ1-1 TRBV25-1 CASSEPHRDTEAFF TGTGCCAGCAGTGAACCTCACAGGGACACTGAAGCTTTCTTT
. few 12 TRBJ2-7 TRBV30 CASEASSYEQYF TGTGCCTCCGAAGCGAGCTCCTACGAGCAGTACTTC
TRBD1 . 11 TRBJ2-5 TRBV6-5 CAIGQGRTQYF TGTGCCATCGGACAGGGGAGGACCCAGTACTTC
TRBD1 . 14 TRBJ2-7 TRBV28 CASRTGQGPYEQYF TGTGCCAGCAGAACTGGACAGGGTCCCTACGAGCAGTACTTC
. few 13 TRBJ1-5 TRBV30 CAWRQGGNQPQHF TGTGCCTGGAGGCAGGGCGGCAATCAGCCCCAGCATTTT
. . 13 TRBJ2-4 TRBV7-6 CASSFGSGNIQYF TGTGCCAGCAGCTTCGGCAGCGGGAACATTCAGTACTTC
. few 13 TRBJ2-6 TRBV29-1 CSVVETRANVLTF TGCAGCGTTGTGGAGACGCGGGCCAACGTCCTGACTTTC
. . 17 TRBJ2-6 TRBV7-2 CASSLGGSRSGANVLTF TGTGCCAGCAGCTTAGGTGGTAGCCGCTCTGGGGCCAACGTCCTGACTTTC
TRBD2 . 14 TRBJ2-1 TRBV30 CAWTLTSGYNEQFF TGTGCCTGGACCCTGACTAGCGGTTACAATGAGCAGTTCTTC
. . 15 TRBJ2-5 TRBV30 CAWSDRGRTQETQYF TGTGCCTGGAGCGATAGGGGGAGGACCCAAGAGACCCAGTACTTC
. . 15 TRBJ2-5 TRBV5-1 CASSLQSPGEETQYF TGCGCCAGCAGCTTGCAAAGCCCGGGAGAAGAGACCCAGTACTTC
. . 13 TRBJ2-7 TRBV11-1 CASSYRFSYEQYF TGTGCCAGCAGCTACAGGTTCTCCTACGAGCAGTACTTC
TRBD1 . 13 TRBJ2-5 TRBV30 CAMGQGDLETQYF TGTGCTATGGGGCAGGGGGACCTAGAGACCCAGTACTTC
. . 17 TRBJ1-3 TRBV4-3 CASSHEGPRSSGNTIYF TGCGCCAGCAGCCATGAGGGACCTCGGAGCTCTGGAAACACCATATATTTT
TRBD1 . 16 TRBJ1-1 TRBV7-9 CASSLRTGWGNTEAFF TGTGCCAGCAGCCTGCGGACAGGTTGGGGGAACACTGAAGCTTTCTTT
. . 12 TRBJ1-1 TRBV29-1 CSVEGTTTEAFF TGCAGCGTTGAAGGGACAACCACTGAAGCTTTCTTT
. few 15 TRBJ1-2 TRBV30 CAWSVFGEGSYGYTF TGTGCCTGGAGTGTATTCGGGGAGGGTAGCTATGGCTACACCTTC
TRBD1 . 16 TRBJ2-5 TRBV4-3 CASSLRDRGQEETQYF TGCGCCAGCAGCCTCCGGGACAGGGGGCAGGAAGAGACCCAGTACTTC
. . 11 TRBJ2-7 TRBV6-5 CASSYRGEQYF TGTGCCAGCAGTTATCGAGGGGAGCAGTACTTC
. few 16 TRBJ2-1 TRBV5-4 CASSPLNARMGNEQFF TGTGCCAGCAGCCCGCTTAATGCAAGGATGGGAAATGAGCAGTTCTTC
. . 14 TRBJ2-1 TRBV7-2 CASSPSRSYNEQFF TGTGCCAGCAGCCCCTCCCGCTCCTACAATGAGCAGTTCTTC
TRBD2 . 17 TRBJ2-1 TRBV4-2 CASSQEPGGSSYNEQFF TGTGCCAGCAGCCAAGAGCCCGGGGGGAGCTCCTACAATGAGCAGTTCTTC
TRBD1 . 15 TRBJ1-2 TRBV28 CASSSDRVGGYGYTF TGTGCCAGCAGCTCTGACAGGGTGGGAGGCTATGGCTACACCTTC
TRBD1 . 17 TRBJ2-5 TRBV15 CATSRDLQGLYQETQYF TGTGCCACCAGCAGAGATCTACAGGGGCTGTACCAAGAGACCCAGTACTTC
TRBD1 . 13 TRBJ2-7 TRBV25-1 CASSGTGTHEQYF TGTGCCAGCAGTGGGACAGGGACCCACGAGCAGTACTTC
TRBD2 few 15 TRBJ2-5 TRBV5-4 CASSFASGNQETQYF TGTGCCAGCAGCTTCGCTAGCGGGAATCAAGAGACCCAGTACTTC
TRBD2 . 14 TRBJ2-5 TRBV18 CASSELAGAETQYF TGTGCCAGCTCAGAACTAGCGGGAGCAGAGACCCAGTACTTC
TRBD2 . 14 TRBJ2-3 TRBV29-1 CSVDPGLATDTQYF TGCAGCGTAGACCCGGGACTAGCTACAGATACGCAGTATTTT
. few 17 TRBJ1-3 TRBV30 CAWRKYLGRNSGNTIYF TGTGCCTGGAGAAAGTACTTGGGCAGGAACTCTGGAAACACCATATATTTT
. . 13 TRBJ1-1 TRBV30 CAWKGSMNTEAFF TGTGCCTGGAAGGGCAGTATGAACACTGAAGCTTTCTTT
. few 14 TRBJ2-7 TRBV30 CAWNDRSFSYEQYF TGTGCCTGGAACGACAGGAGTTTCTCCTACGAGCAGTACTTC
. . 14 TRBJ1-5 TRBV25-1 CASSESRGNQPQHF TGTGCCAGCAGTGAATCACGGGGCAATCAGCCCCAGCATTTT
TRBD1 . 14 TRBJ2-7 TRBV18 CASSPLGTGEEQYF TGTGCCAGCTCACCCCTCGGGACAGGGGAGGAGCAGTACTTC
TRBD1 . 14 TRBJ2-7 TRBV9 CASSVGDRVYEQYF TGTGCCAGCAGCGTAGGGGACAGGGTATACGAGCAGTACTTC
. . 14 TRBJ2-3 TRBV29-1 CSVSLATSTDTQYF TGCAGCGTTTCGCTAGCGACTAGCACAGATACGCAGTATTTT